This T cell receptor (beta chain) was sequenced during a study of shared clonotypes between healthy human individuals. Notes on the study in general: Generally, naive subsets (rather than memory subsets) showed larger estimated richness.

Measured with immunoSEQ multiplex PCR; TCRdb has only the in-frame clones, and not every one. This table holds about 2.1 million clones, approximately 94% found once. Concerning this clone itself: Antigen specificity is unknown.

CD45RO-negative, CCR7-positively selected cells formed the naive CD8 fraction, excluding terminally differentiated effector memory CD45RA+ cells. The CDR3 is 15 residues long. Per the germline V gene, CDR1 is MNHEY and CDR2 is SMNVEV (reference sequence). The V gene end was trimmed by 5 bases and the J gene end by 0 bases; junction bases not matched to a gene: 6. The sample was naive CD8+ T cells from PBMCs. The source of this sequence is a man aged 18 to 29 in good health. Some clones in this sample may be carry-over from other donors' samples. The chain is built from TRBV27 and TRBJ2-7; 8 positions agree with TRBD1. The CDR3: CASSPGGGSSYEQYF. As DNA, the CDR3 is TGTGCCAGCAGTCCAGGGGGCGGAAGCTCCTACGAGCAGTACTTC.